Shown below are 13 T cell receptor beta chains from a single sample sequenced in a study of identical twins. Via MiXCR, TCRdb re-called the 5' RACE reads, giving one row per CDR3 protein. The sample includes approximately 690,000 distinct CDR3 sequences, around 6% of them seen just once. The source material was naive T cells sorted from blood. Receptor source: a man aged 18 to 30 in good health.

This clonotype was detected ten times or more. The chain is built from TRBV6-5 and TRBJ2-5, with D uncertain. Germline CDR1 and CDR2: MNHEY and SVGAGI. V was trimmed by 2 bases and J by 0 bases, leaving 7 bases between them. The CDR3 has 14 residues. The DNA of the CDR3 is TGTGCCAGCAGTTACCGTAGAAACCAAGAGACCCAGTACTTC. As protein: CASSYRRNQETQYF.

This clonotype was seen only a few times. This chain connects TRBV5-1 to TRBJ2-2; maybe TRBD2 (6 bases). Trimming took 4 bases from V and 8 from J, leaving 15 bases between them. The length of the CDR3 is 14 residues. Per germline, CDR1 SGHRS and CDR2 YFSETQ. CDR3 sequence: CASSPSGGPGELFF. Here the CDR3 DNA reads TGCGCCAGCAGCCCCTCCGGGGGTCCGGGGGAGCTGTTTTTT.

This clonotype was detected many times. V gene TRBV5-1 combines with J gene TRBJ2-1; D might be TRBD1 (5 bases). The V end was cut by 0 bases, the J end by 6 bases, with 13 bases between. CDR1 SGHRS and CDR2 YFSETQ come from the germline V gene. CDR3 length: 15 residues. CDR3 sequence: CASSLGLRAANEQFF. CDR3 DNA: TGCGCCAGCAGCTTGGGTCTCAGGGCTGCCAATGAGCAGTTCTTC.

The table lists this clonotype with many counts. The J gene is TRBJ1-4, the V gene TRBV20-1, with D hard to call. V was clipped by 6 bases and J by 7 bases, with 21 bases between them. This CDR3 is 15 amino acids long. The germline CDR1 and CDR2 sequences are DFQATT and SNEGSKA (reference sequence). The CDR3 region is CSATVPGSLSEKLFF. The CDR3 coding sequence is TGCAGTGCCACGGTACCGGGATCCCTTAGTGAAAAACTGTTTTTT.

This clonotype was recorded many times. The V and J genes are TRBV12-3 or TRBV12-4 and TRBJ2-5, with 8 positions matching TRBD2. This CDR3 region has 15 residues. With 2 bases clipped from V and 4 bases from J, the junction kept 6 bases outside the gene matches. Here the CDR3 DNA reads TGTGCCAGCAGTTTAAGGGCGGGAGGTGGAGAGACCCAGTACTTC. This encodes CASSLRAGGGETQYF.

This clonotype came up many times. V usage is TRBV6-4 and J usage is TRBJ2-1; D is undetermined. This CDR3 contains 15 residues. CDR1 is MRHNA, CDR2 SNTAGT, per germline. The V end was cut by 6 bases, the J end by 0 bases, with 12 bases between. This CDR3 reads CASRGLRASYNEQFF. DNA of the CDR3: TGTGCCAGCAGGGGTTTACGGGCCTCCTACAATGAGCAGTTCTTC.

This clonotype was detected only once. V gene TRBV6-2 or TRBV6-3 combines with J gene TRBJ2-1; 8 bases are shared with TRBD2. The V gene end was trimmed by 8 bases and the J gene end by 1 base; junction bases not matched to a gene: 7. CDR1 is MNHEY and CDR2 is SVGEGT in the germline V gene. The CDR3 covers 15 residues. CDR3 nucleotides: TGTGCCAGCTCGGGGGGGTCGGGGTCCTACAATGAGCAGTTCTTC. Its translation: CASSGGSGSYNEQFF.

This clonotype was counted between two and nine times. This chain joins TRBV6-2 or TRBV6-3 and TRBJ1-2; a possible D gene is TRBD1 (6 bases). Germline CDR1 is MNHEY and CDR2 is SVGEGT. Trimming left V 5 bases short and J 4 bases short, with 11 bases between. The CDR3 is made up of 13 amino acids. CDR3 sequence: CASSRGHIYGYTF. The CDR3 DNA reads TGTGCCAGCAGTCGGGGACATATCTATGGCTACACCTTC.

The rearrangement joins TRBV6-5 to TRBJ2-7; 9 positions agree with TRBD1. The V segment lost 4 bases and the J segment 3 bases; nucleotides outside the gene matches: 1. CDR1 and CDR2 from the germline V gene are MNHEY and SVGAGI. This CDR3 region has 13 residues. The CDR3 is CASSWTGDYEQYV. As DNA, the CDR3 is TGTGCCAGCAGTTGGACAGGGGACTACGAGCAGTACGTC.

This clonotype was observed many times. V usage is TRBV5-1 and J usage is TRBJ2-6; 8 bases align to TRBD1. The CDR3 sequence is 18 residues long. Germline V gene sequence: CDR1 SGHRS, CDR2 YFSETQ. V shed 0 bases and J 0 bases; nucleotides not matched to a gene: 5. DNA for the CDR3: TGCGCCAGCAGCTTGGCCGGGACAGGACTCTCTGGGGCCAACGTCCTGACTTTC. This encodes CASSLAGTGLSGANVLTF.

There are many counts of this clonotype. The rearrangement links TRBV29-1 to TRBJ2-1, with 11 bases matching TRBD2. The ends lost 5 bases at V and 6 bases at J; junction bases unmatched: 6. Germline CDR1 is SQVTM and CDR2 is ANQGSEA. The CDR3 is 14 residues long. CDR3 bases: TGCAGCGTTTTAACTAGCGGGAGTTCCAATGAGCAGTTCTTC. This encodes CSVLTSGSSNEQFF.

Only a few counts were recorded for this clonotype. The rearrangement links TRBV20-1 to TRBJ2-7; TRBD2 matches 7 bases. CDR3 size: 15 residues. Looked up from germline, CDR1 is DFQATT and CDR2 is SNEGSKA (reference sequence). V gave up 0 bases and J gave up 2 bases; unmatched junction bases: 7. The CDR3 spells CSARDYPSGPYEQYF. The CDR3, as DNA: TGCAGTGCTAGAGATTACCCTAGCGGCCCCTACGAGCAGTACTTC.

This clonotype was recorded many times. The chain's CDR3 is CAIGSSSDTQYF. The DNA for the CDR3 is TGTGCCATCGGAAGTTCGTCTGATACGCAGTATTTT. This chain connects TRBV10-3 to TRBJ2-3, with D unclear. Trimming stripped 8 bases from V and 6 bases from J, with 12 bases between. Germline values: CDR1 ENHRY, CDR2 SYGVKD. The CDR3 totals 12 residues.